The 17 T cell receptor beta chains listed next were all sequenced from one sample in a study of CD8+ T cells in alopecia areata. Reverse transcribed after extraction, RNA yielded cDNA as the sequencing template. Only in-frame clones appear in the TCRdb table, and some are missing; sequencing was by immunoSEQ multiplex PCR. The data hold over 150,000 clones, with around 50% observed a single time. Sample: CD8+ T cells sorted from blood. The receptors stem from a human donor in good health.

The chain uses TRBV4-1 and TRBJ2-7; 11 bases agree with TRBD1. Germline lookup yields CDR1 MGHRA and CDR2 YSYEKL. The V segment lost 1 base and the J segment 3 bases; nucleotides outside the gene matches: 2. The length of the CDR3 is 15 residues. The CDR3 spells CASSQGTGGVYEQYF. The CDR3 coding sequence is TGCGCCAGCAGCCAAGGGACAGGGGGCGTCTACGAGCAGTACTTC.

The V call is TRBV29-1, the J call TRBJ2-3, with D perhaps given as TRBD1 or TRBD2 (5 bases each). V shed 7 bases and J shed 2 bases, with 16 bases lying between them. This CDR3 spans 14 amino acids. CDR1 SQVTM and CDR2 ANQGSEA come from the germline V gene. The CDR3 loop reads CSAPDGTLTDTQYF. Written as DNA, the CDR3 is TGCAGCGCCCCGGATGGGACGCTCACAGATACGCAGTATTTT.

This clone was observed a few times. The gene calls are TRBV4-1 and TRBJ2-6, with 8 bases identical to TRBD1. This CDR3 comprises 18 residues. Germline loops: CDR1 MGHRA, CDR2 YSYEKL. The ends lost 0 bases at V and 2 bases at J; junction bases unmatched: 6. The CDR3 reads CASSQEGQGAPGANVLTF. The CDR3 coding sequence is TGCGCCAGCAGCCAAGAGGGGCAGGGGGCTCCTGGGGCCAACGTCCTGACTTTC.

J is TRBJ2-1 and V is TRBV5-6; TRBD2 agrees at 10 bases. The length of the CDR3 is 15 residues. J lost 7 bases, V lost 2 bases, and 6 bases had no gene match. CDR1 is SGHDT, CDR2 YYEEEE, per germline. CDR3 sequence reads: CASSFRTSGVNEQFF. CDR3 DNA: TGTGCCAGCAGCTTTAGAACTAGCGGGGTTAATGAGCAGTTCTTC. The entire variable domain, with the rest obtained from reference TRBV5-6 and TRBJ2-1, is as follows: DAGVTQSPTHLIKTRGQQVTLRCSPKSGHDTVSWYQQALGQGPQFIFQYYEEEERQRGNFPDRFSGHQFPNYSSELNVNALLLGDSALYLCASSFRTSGVNEQFFGPGTRLTVL.

V and J are TRBV29-1 and TRBJ2-2; D is perhaps TRBD2 (6 bases). The CDR3 spans 15 residues. CDR1 and CDR2 (germline): SQVTM, ANQGSEA. V was pared by 5 bases and J by 2 bases, with 15 bases between. CDR3 sequence reads: CSVLRPGENTGELFF. CDR3 coding DNA: TGCAGCGTTCTCCGTCCGGGGGAAAACACCGGGGAGCTGTTTTTT.

The V call is TRBV6-5, the J call TRBJ1-2, with D possibly being TRBD1 (5 bases). Germline V gene sequence: CDR1 MNHEY, CDR2 SVGAGI. V gave up 4 bases and J gave up 4 bases, with 16 bases separating them. CDR3 length equals 15 residues. CDR3 sequence: CASSLGQGESYGYTF. In nucleotides, the CDR3 is TGTGCCAGCAGTTTGGGCCAGGGCGAGAGCTATGGCTACACCTTC.

V usage is TRBV7-3 and J usage is TRBJ1-1, with D perhaps matching TRBD1 (5 bases). The length of the CDR3 is 13 residues. Germline V lookup: CDR1 SGHTA, CDR2 FQGTGA. The V end was cut by 5 bases, the J end by 8 bases, with 15 bases between. The CDR3 coding sequence is TGTGCCAGCAGCCTCCGGGTGACAGAGGAAGCTTTCTTT. It specifies CASSLRVTEEAFF.

The count of this clone is one. Other nucleotide sequences from this sample produce the same CDR3. The CDR3 reads CASSYSANTEAFF. The DNA of the CDR3 is TGTGCCAGCAGTTACTCGGCCAACACTGAAGCTTTCTTT. The chain uses TRBV6-5 and TRBJ1-1; no firm D call. Trimming stripped 0 bases from V and 2 bases from J, with 4 bases between. This CDR3 is 13 amino acids long. Per germline, CDR1 MNHEY and CDR2 SVGAGI.

This clone is large (0.1 to 1%). The chain couples TRBV4-2 to TRBJ2-7, with a weak D call TRBD2 (5 bases). Trimming shortened V by 6 bases and J by 3 bases, and 12 bases separated the two germline ends. The CDR3 has 13 residues. Germline-derived CDR1 and CDR2 are LGHNA and YNFKEQ. The CDR3, as DNA: TGTGCCAGCAGTCCGAGGGCAGGCTACGAGCAGTACTTC. Translated: CASSPRAGYEQYF.

J is TRBJ1-2 and V is TRBV7-2, with D possibly being TRBD1 (5 bases). The V end was cut by 1 base, the J end by 3 bases, with 9 bases between. Per germline, CDR1 SGHTA and CDR2 FQGNSA. The length of the CDR3 is 14 residues. CDR3 nucleotides: TGTGCCAGCAGCTTAGAGACAGTCTACTATGGCTACACCTTC. Its protein product is CASSLETVYYGYTF.

This clone has just a few counts. This chain uses TRBV23-1 with TRBJ2-3, with TRBD2 identical over 7 bases. TRBV23-1 is marked as an open reading frame, function uncertain. This CDR3 region has 16 residues. Unmatched junction bases numbered 10, after V lost 4 bases and J lost 3 bases. The CDR3 coding sequence is TGCGCCAGCAGTCTGGTCCGCGGGGGTGAGACAGATACGCAGTATTTT. Protein product: CASSLVRGGETDTQYF.

The chain is built from TRBV9 and TRBJ2-3; no definite D call. Germline V gene data show CDR1 as SGDLS and CDR2 as YYNGEE. The CDR3 consists of 15 residues. Between the trimmed V and J ends, which lost 0 bases and 2 bases, there was a span of 10 bases. CDR3 protein: CASSVDPPNTDTQYF. The CDR3 coding sequence is TGTGCCAGCAGCGTAGATCCACCCAACACAGATACGCAGTATTTT.

The rearrangement joins TRBV5-4 to TRBJ2-5; 10 nucleotides line up with TRBD2. Germline CDR1 is SGHNT and CDR2 is YYREEE (reference sequence). The J segment lost 3 bases and the V segment lost 3 bases, leaving 2 bases of the junction unmatched. This CDR3 is 14 amino acids long. The CDR3 protein is CASSSTSGEETQYF. CDR3 in DNA: TGTGCCAGCAGCTCCACTAGCGGGGAAGAGACCCAGTACTTC.

The V call is TRBV6-5, the J call TRBJ1-2; D uncertain. Germline V gene lookup returns CDR1 MNHEY and CDR2 SVGAGI. The V gene lost 1 base and the J gene lost 4 bases, with 10 bases spanning the gap. The CDR3 contains 14 residues. The CDR3 sequence: CASSYLEGTYGYTF. The CDR3 DNA follows: TGTGCCAGCAGTTACTTGGAGGGAACCTATGGCTACACCTTC.

The chain is built from TRBV6-5 and TRBJ2-5; D is perhaps TRBD2 (6 bases). The V gene's germline CDR1 is MNHEY and CDR2 SVGAGI. Trimming took 7 bases from V and 2 from J, leaving 14 bases between them. This CDR3 comprises 14 residues. The CDR3 sequence is CASTDPLAQETQYF. In nucleotides, the CDR3 is TGTGCCAGCACCGACCCCCTAGCGCAAGAGACCCAGTACTTC.

The rearrangement links TRBV7-9 to TRBJ2-7; 12 bases are a match to TRBD2. This CDR3 is built from 18 residues. Germline CDR1 is SEHNR and CDR2 is FQNEAQ (reference sequence). Losses at the gene ends were 3 bases for V and 0 bases for J; bases not matched to a gene: 9. This chain's CDR3 is CASSFRTSGDDPSYEQYF. The DNA of the CDR3 is TGTGCCAGCAGCTTTCGGACTAGCGGGGACGATCCCTCCTACGAGCAGTACTTC.

V usage is TRBV19 and J usage is TRBJ2-7; 7 nucleotides match TRBD1. CDR1 is LNHDA, CDR2 SQIVND, per germline (reference sequence). The CDR3 has 15 amino acids. With V trimmed by 5 bases and J by 0 bases, 7 bases remained unmatched. CDR3 protein: CASSPTGPNSYEQYF. The CDR3 region has the DNA TGTGCCAGTAGTCCGACAGGGCCAAACTCCTACGAGCAGTACTTC. The whole variable domain, filled in from reference TRBV19 and TRBJ2-7, reads DGGITQSPKYLFRKEGQNVTLSCEQNLNHDAMYWYRQDPGQGLRLIYYSQIVNDFQKGDIAEGYSVSREKKESFPLTVTSAQKNPTAFYLCASSPTGPNSYEQYFGPGTRLTVT.